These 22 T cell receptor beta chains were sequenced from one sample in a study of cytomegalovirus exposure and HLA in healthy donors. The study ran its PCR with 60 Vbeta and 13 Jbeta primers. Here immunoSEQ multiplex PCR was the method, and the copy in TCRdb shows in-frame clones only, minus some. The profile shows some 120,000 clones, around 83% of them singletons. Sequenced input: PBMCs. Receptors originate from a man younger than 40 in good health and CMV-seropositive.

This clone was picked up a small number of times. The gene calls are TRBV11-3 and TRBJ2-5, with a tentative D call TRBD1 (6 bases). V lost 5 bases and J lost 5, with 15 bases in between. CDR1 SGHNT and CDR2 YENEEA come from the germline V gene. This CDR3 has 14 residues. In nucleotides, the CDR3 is TGTGCCAGCAGCCCCAATCGACAGGAGGAGACCCAGTACTTC. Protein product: CASSPNRQEETQYF.

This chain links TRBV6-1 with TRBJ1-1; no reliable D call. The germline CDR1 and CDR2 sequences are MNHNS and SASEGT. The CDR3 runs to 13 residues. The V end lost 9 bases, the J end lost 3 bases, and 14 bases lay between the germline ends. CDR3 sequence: CASRRGLDTEAFF. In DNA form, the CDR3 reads TGTGCCAGTAGGAGAGGGCTGGACACTGAAGCTTTCTTT.

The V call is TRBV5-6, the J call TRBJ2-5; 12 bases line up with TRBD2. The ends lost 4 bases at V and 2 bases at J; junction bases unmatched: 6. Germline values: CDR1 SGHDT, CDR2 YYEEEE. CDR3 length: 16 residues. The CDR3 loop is CASSPTGLAGQETQYF. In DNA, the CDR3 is TGTGCCAGCAGCCCAACCGGACTAGCGGGACAAGAGACCCAGTACTTC. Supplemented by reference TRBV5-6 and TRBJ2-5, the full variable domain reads DAGVTQSPTHLIKTRGQQVTLRCSPKSGHDTVSWYQQALGQGPQFIFQYYEEEERQRGNFPDRFSGHQFPNYSSELNVNALLLGDSALYLCASSPTGLAGQETQYFGPGTRLLVL.

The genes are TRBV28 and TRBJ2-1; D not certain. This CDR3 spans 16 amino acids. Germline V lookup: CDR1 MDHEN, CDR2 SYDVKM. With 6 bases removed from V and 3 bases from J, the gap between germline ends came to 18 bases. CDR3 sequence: CASSPHARSYYNEQFF. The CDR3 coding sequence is TGTGCCAGCAGCCCCCATGCGAGGTCTTACTACAATGAGCAGTTCTTC.

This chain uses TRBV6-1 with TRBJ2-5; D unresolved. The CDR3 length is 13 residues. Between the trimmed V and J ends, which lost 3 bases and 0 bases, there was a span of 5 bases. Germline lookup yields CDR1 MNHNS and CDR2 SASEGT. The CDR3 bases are TGTGCCAGCAGTGATGAGTACCAAGAGACCCAGTACTTC. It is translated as CASSDEYQETQYF.

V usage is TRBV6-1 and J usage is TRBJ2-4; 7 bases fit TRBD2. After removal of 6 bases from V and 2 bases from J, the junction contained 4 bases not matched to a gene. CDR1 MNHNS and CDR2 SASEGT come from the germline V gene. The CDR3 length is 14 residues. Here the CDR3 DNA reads TGTGCCAGCAGGGCGGGGACTACCAAAAACATTCAGTACTTC. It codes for CASRAGTTKNIQYF.

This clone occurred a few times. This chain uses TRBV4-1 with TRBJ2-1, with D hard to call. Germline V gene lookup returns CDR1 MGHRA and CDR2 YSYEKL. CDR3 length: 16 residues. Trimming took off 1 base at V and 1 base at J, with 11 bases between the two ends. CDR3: CASSQADLVSYNEQFF. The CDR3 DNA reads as TGCGCCAGCAGCCAAGCCGACTTGGTTTCCTACAATGAGCAGTTCTTC.

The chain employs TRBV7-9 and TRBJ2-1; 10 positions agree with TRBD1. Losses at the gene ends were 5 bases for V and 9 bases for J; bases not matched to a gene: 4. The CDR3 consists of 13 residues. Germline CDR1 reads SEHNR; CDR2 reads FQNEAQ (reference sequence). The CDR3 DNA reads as TGTGCCAGCAGCGGCGGGACAGGGGCTGAGCAGTTCTTC. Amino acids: CASSGGTGAEQFF.

CDR3 sequence (DNA): TGTGCCAGCAGCCCAGAGGGGGGGCTCACTAGCACAGATACGCAGTATTTT. This sequence encodes CASSPEGGLTSTDTQYF. The chain recombines TRBV11-3 with TRBJ2-3; TRBD2 is a possible D gene (7 bases). CDR1 is SGHNT and CDR2 is YENEEA in the germline V gene. The CDR3 extends over 17 amino acids. Trimming stripped 5 bases from V and 0 bases from J, with 18 bases between.

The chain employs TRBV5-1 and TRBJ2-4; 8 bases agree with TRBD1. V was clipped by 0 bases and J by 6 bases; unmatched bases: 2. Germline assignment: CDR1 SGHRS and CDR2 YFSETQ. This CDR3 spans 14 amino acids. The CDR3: CASSLGQGANIQYF. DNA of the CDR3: TGCGCCAGCAGCTTGGGGCAGGGGGCAAACATTCAGTACTTC.

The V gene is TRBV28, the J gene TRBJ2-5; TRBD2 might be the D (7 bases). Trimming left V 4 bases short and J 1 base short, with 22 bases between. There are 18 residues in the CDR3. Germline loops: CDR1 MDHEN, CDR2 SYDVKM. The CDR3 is CASSSPVTGRAFQETQYF. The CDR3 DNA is TGTGCCAGCAGTTCCCCAGTAACAGGGAGGGCTTTCCAAGAGACCCAGTACTTC.

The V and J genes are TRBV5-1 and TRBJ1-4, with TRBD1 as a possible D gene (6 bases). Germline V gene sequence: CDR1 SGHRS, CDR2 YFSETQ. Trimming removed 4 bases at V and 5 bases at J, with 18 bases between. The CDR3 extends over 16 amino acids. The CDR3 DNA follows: TGCGCCAGCAGCCTGGGGGCGGGGGCGGCGAATGAAAAACTGTTTTTT. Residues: CASSLGAGAANEKLFF.

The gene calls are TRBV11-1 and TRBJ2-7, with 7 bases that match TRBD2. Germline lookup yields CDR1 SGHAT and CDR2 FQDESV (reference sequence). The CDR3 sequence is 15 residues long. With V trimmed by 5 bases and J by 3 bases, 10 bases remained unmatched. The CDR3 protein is CASSPGLAEYYEQYV. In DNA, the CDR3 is TGTGCCAGCAGCCCCGGGCTAGCGGAATACTACGAGCAGTACGTC.

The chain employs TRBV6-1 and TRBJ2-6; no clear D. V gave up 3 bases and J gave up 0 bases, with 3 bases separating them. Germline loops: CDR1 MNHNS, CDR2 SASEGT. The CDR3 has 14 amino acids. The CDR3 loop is CASSDNSGANVLTF. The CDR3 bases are TGTGCCAGCAGTGACAACTCTGGGGCCAACGTCCTGACTTTC.

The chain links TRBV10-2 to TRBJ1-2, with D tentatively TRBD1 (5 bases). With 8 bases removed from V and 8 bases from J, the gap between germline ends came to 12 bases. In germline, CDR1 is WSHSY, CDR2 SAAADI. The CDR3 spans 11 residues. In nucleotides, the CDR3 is TGCGCCAGCTACCAGGGTAGGGGCTACACCTTC. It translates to CASYQGRGYTF.

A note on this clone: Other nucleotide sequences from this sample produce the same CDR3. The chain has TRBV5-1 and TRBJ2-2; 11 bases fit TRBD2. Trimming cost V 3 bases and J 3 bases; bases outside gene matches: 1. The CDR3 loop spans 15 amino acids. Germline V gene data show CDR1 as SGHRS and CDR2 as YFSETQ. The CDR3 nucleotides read TGCGCCAGCAGCTCTAGCGGGGGGCACACCGGGGAGCTGTTTTTT. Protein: CASSSSGGHTGELFF.

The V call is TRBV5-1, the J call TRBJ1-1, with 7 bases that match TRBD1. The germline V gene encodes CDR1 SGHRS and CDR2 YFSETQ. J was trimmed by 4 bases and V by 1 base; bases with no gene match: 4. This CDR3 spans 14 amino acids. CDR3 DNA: TGCGCCAGCAGCTTGTCGCAGGGGGTCACTGAAGCTTTCTTT. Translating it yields CASSLSQGVTEAFF.

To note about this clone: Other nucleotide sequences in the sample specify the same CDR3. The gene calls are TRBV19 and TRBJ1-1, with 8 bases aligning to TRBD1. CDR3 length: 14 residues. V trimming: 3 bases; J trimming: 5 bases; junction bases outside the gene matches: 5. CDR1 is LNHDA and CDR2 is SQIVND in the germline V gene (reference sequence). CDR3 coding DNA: TGTGCCAGTAGTATCGGACAGGGCAGAACTGAAGCTTTCTTT. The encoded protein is CASSIGQGRTEAFF.

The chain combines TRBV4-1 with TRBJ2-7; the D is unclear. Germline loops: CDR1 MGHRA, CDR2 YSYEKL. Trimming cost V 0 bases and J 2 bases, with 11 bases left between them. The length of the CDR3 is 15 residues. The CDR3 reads CASSQDPGRTYEQYF. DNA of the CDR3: TGCGCCAGCAGCCAAGATCCCGGCAGGACCTACGAGCAGTACTTC.

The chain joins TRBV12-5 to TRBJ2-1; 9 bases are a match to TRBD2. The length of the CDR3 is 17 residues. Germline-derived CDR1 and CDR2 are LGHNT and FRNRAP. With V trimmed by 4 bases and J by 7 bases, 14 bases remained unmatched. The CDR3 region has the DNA TGTGCTAGTGGTTCGCTCATCGCGGGGGGGGCAATGAATGAGCAGTTCTTC. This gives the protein CASGSLIAGGAMNEQFF.

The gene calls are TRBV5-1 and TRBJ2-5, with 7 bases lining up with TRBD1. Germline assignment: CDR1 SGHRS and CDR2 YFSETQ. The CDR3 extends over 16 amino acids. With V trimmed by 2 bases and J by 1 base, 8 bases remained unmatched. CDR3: CASSLIPTGTQETQYF. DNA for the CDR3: TGCGCCAGCAGCTTAATTCCGACAGGGACCCAAGAGACCCAGTACTTC.

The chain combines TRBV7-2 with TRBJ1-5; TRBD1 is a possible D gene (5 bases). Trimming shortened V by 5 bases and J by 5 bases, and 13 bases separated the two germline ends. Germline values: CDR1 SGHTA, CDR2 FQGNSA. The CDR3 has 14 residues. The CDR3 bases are TGTGCCAGCAGCGAGCGACGGGGGGATCAGCCCCAGCATTTT. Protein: CASSERRGDQPQHF.